This TCR beta chain is from a study of blood T cell repertoires in COVID-19. The data were produced by immunoSEQ multiplex PCR, yet TCRdb's version contains in-frame clones alone and is incomplete. The repertoire includes some 150,000 clones, approximately 85% of them detected once, and 8% sits in the top ten. The sample taken for sequencing was peripheral blood. The receptor was isolated from a woman in her fifties or sixties with COVID-19, enrolled during active disease.

Here the CDR3 reads CASSLRRTAYEKLFF. As DNA, the CDR3 is TGTGCCAGCAGCTTACGCCGGACAGCTTATGAAAAACTGTTTTTT. The genes are TRBV7-9 and TRBJ1-4, with D tentatively TRBD1 (6 bases). The CDR3 runs to 15 residues. The V end was cut by 2 bases, the J end by 6 bases, with 13 bases between. The germline V gene encodes CDR1 SEHNR and CDR2 FQNEAQ (reference sequence).